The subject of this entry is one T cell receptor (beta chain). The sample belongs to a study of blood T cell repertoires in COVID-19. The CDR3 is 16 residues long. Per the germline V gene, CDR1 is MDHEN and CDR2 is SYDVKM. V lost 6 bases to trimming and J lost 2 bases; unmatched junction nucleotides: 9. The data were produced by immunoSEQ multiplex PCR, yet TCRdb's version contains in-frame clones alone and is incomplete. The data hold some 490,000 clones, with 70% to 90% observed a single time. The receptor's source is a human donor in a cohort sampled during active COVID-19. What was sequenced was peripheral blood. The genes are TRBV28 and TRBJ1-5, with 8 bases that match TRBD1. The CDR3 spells CASRPGQGIGNQPQHF. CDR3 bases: TGTGCCAGCAGGCCCGGACAGGGAATCGGCAATCAGCCCCAGCATTTT.